Presented here are 26 T cell receptor beta chains from one specimen sequenced in a study of blood T cell repertoires in COVID-19 (TCRdb year 2020). The library was generated by the immunoSEQ multiplex PCR assay. TCRdb's version of the immuneACCESS table is confined to in-frame rearrangements and falls short of the full clone set. An unresolved V gene accounts for under half of the shortfall where checked; the remainder is of unknown origin. A total of approximately 210,000 clones appear in this sample, roughly 87% of them only once. The ten largest clonotypes hold about 2% of the sample. The sequenced sample consisted of peripheral blood. These TCRs come from a middle-aged man with active or convalescent COVID-19.

The CDR3 DNA is TGTGCCAGCTCGACACAGGCCACTAACTATGGCTACACCTTC. Translation: CASSTQATNYGYTF. The J gene is TRBJ1-2, the V gene TRBV11-2, with D possibly being TRBD1 (5 bases). CDR1 is SGHAT and CDR2 is FQNNGV in the germline V gene. This CDR3 contains 14 residues. V dropped 8 bases and J dropped 0 bases, with 13 bases sitting between them.

The chain links TRBV4-2 to TRBJ2-1, with TRBD2 matching over 7 bases. This CDR3 contains 16 residues. Germline CDR1 is LGHNA and CDR2 is YNFKEQ. The junction had 13 bases not matched to a gene; V was cut back by 4 bases and J by 7 bases. This chain's CDR3 is CASSLDGPGGRNEQFF. CDR3 in DNA: TGTGCCAGCAGCCTTGATGGGCCGGGAGGTCGTAATGAGCAGTTCTTC.

This clone is a singleton in its sample. The chain links TRBV4-2 to TRBJ2-4, with 7 positions matching TRBD1. V was clipped by 3 bases and J by 4 bases; unmatched bases: 9. The CDR3 consists of 16 residues. Per germline, CDR1 LGHNA and CDR2 YNFKEQ. The CDR3 here is CASSQDPTGVKNIQYF. The CDR3 DNA is TGTGCCAGCAGCCAGGACCCTACAGGGGTGAAAAACATTCAGTACTTC.

This clone was counted once. The chain uses TRBV5-1 and TRBJ2-5; D is possibly TRBD1 (6 bases). Germline CDR1 SGHRS, CDR2 YFSETQ. The length of the CDR3 is 14 residues. Trimming pared 1 base from V and 5 bases from J, leaving 12 bases between. In nucleotides, the CDR3 is TGCGCCAGCAGCTTGACAGGGCCGGGGGAGACCCAGTACTTC. Residues: CASSLTGPGETQYF.

The chain has TRBV19 and TRBJ1-1; D unclear. Germline assignment: CDR1 LNHDA and CDR2 SQIVND (reference sequence). The CDR3 runs 13 residues. Trimming took off 7 bases at V and 2 bases at J, with 11 bases between the two ends. CDR3 coding DNA: TGTGCCAGTATGCATGGCTCAAACACTGAAGCTTTCTTT. It specifies CASMHGSNTEAFF.

This clone has just one count. This chain joins TRBV5-1 and TRBJ2-1, with D possibly matching TRBD2 (6 bases). The CDR3 is made up of 16 amino acids. CDR1 and CDR2 (germline): SGHRS, YFSETQ. V was cut by 3 bases and J by 1 base, with 14 bases left in between. DNA for the CDR3: TGCGCCAGCAGCTACGGGACTCCGATATCCTACAATGAGCAGTTCTTC. This gives the protein CASSYGTPISYNEQFF.

The rearrangement joins TRBV27 to TRBJ1-5, with 7 bases aligning to TRBD1. The CDR3 extends over 15 amino acids. Germline-derived CDR1 and CDR2 are MNHEY and SMNVEV (reference sequence). The ends lost 5 bases at V and 6 bases at J; junction bases unmatched: 10. The CDR3 reads CASSPNRGRGQPQHF. DNA for the CDR3: TGTGCCAGCAGTCCTAACAGGGGACGGGGTCAGCCCCAGCATTTT.

The genes are TRBV30 and TRBJ1-1; 9 bases agree with TRBD1. Looked up from germline, CDR1 is GTSNPN and CDR2 is SVGIG (reference sequence). This CDR3 has 18 residues. The trim removed 3 bases at V and 0 bases at J, leaving 14 bases unmatched. CDR3 amino acids: CAWRVRVDRGHMNTEAFF. The CDR3 DNA follows: TGTGCCTGGAGGGTAAGAGTGGACAGGGGTCACATGAACACTGAAGCTTTCTTT.

This rearrangement joins TRBV5-4 to TRBJ2-1; no firm D call. CDR1 is SGHNT, CDR2 YYREEE, per germline (reference sequence). Trimming took off 0 bases at V and 4 bases at J, with 8 bases between the two ends. This CDR3 has 14 amino acids. The CDR3 nucleotides read TGTGCCAGCAGCTTGGTCGGGTCTTACAATGAGCAGTTCTTC. Protein: CASSLVGSYNEQFF.

The rearrangement links TRBV9 to TRBJ1-4; TRBD1 agrees at 8 bases. This CDR3 has 14 amino acids. Trimming at V came to 3 bases and at J to 7 bases, leaving 5 bases not matched to a gene. From germline, CDR1 is SGDLS and CDR2 YYNGEE. CDR3 sequence: CASSGGQATEKLFF. CDR3 bases: TGTGCCAGCAGCGGGGGACAGGCTACTGAAAAACTGTTTTTT.

J is TRBJ2-1 and V is TRBV5-1, with TRBD2 matching 14 bases. Germline V CDR1 and CDR2: SGHRS, YFSETQ. CDR3 length: 18 amino acids. V dropped 3 bases and J dropped 0; count of bases not matched to a gene: 5. CDR3 bases: TGCGCCAGCAGCTGGACTAGCGGGGGGCCGCTCTCCTACAATGAGCAGTTCTTC. It yields the protein CASSWTSGGPLSYNEQFF.

The chain is built from TRBV14 and TRBJ1-2; no firm D call. Per the germline V gene, CDR1 is SGHDN and CDR2 is FVKESK. V gave up 1 base and J gave up 4 bases, with 7 bases separating them. This CDR3 has 13 residues. The CDR3: CASSQVPVYGYTF. In nucleotides, the CDR3 is TGTGCCAGCAGCCAAGTCCCAGTCTATGGCTACACCTTC. Supplemented by reference TRBV14 and TRBJ1-2, the full variable domain reads EAGVTQFPSHSVIEKGQTVTLRCDPISGHDNLYWYRRVMGKEIKFLLHFVKESKQDESGMPNNRFLAERTGGTYSTLKVQPAELEDSGVYFCASSQVPVYGYTFGSGTRLTVV.

The CDR3 here is CATRAGVSTGELFF. In DNA form, the CDR3 reads TGTGCCACCCGGGCGGGGGTCTCCACCGGGGAGCTGTTTTTT. The chain uses TRBV27 and TRBJ2-2, with 7 bases identical to TRBD2. This CDR3 has 14 amino acids. Germline CDR1 and CDR2: MNHEY and SMNVEV (reference sequence). Trimming at V came to 10 bases and at J to 4 bases, leaving 9 bases not matched to a gene.

J is TRBJ1-2 and V is TRBV28, with 7 positions matching TRBD1. Unmatched junction bases numbered 5, after V lost 6 bases and J lost 1 base. The CDR3 loop spans 14 amino acids. Germline values: CDR1 MDHEN, CDR2 SYDVKM. The CDR3 coding sequence is TGTGCCAGCAGGGGACAGCCCATTAACTATGGCTACACCTTC. It encodes CASRGQPINYGYTF.

The chain is built from TRBV28 and TRBJ1-2; D possibly corresponds to TRBD1 (5 bases). CDR1 and CDR2 (germline): MDHEN, SYDVKM. There are 11 residues in the CDR3. Deletions cut 11 bases from V and 7 bases from J, with 14 bases between. The CDR3 bases are TGTGCCTCGGGGCGGGAAGCTGGCTACACCTTC. As protein: CASGREAGYTF.

The gene calls are TRBV19 and TRBJ1-5, with 8 bases lining up with TRBD1. The CDR3 spans 15 residues. The J segment lost 2 bases and the V segment lost 1 base, leaving 1 base of the junction unmatched. Germline-derived CDR1 and CDR2 are LNHDA and SQIVND (reference sequence). The CDR3 is CASSIVQGGNQPQHF. CDR3 sequence (DNA): TGTGCCAGTAGTATAGTACAGGGGGGCAATCAGCCCCAGCATTTT.

The chain links TRBV11-2 to TRBJ2-7, with 7 bases matching TRBD2. CDR3 length: 14 residues. Germline values: CDR1 SGHAT, CDR2 FQNNGV. The V gene end was trimmed by 5 bases and the J gene end by 5 bases; junction bases not matched to a gene: 9. The CDR3: CASSTMAGRDEQYF. The CDR3, as DNA: TGTGCCAGCAGCACCATGGCGGGGAGGGACGAGCAGTACTTC. Filled out from reference TRBV11-2 and TRBJ2-7, the complete variable domain reads EAGVAQSPRYKIIEKRQSVAFWCNPISGHATLYWYQQILGQGPKLLIQFQNNGVVDDSQLPKDRFSAERLKGVDSTLKIQPAKLEDSAVYLCASSTMAGRDEQYFGPGTRLTVT.

The chain is built from TRBV2 and TRBJ1-1; 9 bases are shared with TRBD1. The V and J ends lost 5 bases and 7 bases, in that order; junction bases with no gene match: 11. The germline CDR1 and CDR2 sequences are SNHLY and FYNNEI. The CDR3 has 15 residues. The CDR3 sequence: CASSYRGLVGDEAFF. In DNA form, the CDR3 reads TGTGCCAGCAGTTACAGGGGGCTGGTAGGTGATGAAGCTTTCTTT.

The gene calls are TRBV5-4 and TRBJ1-1; D is perhaps TRBD1 (6 bases). The CDR3 totals 16 residues. The germline V and J ends were trimmed by 5 bases and 0 bases, with 17 bases remaining between them. Germline CDR1 is SGHNT and CDR2 is YYREEE (reference sequence). CDR3 amino acids: CASSPRATGVNTEAFF. The CDR3 DNA follows: TGTGCCAGCAGTCCCAGGGCGACAGGCGTGAACACTGAAGCTTTCTTT. Based on the CDR3 plus reference TRBV5-4 and TRBJ1-1, the full variable domain is ETGVTQSPTHLIKTRGQQVTLRCSSQSGHNTVSWYQQALGQGPQFIFQYYREEENGRGNFPPRFSGLQFPNYSSELNVNALELDDSALYLCASSPRATGVNTEAFFGQGTRLTVV.

This clone was found a few times. This chain links TRBV19 with TRBJ2-2, with TRBD1 matching 8 bases. Per the germline V gene, CDR1 is LNHDA and CDR2 is SQIVND (reference sequence). V trimming: 9 bases; J trimming: 6 bases; junction bases outside the gene matches: 9. This CDR3 spans 14 amino acids. The CDR3, as DNA: TGTGCCAGCGATCAGGGGGCCGGACCCGGGGAGCTGTTTTTT. Its protein product is CASDQGAGPGELFF.

This chain links TRBV6-6 with TRBJ2-7; TRBD1 might be the D (6 bases). CDR1 is MNHNY and CDR2 is SVGAGI in the germline V gene (reference sequence). The CDR3 runs 13 residues. V shed 5 bases and J shed 2 bases, with 10 bases lying between them. The CDR3 reads CASSTQGPYEQYF. The CDR3 coding sequence is TGTGCCAGCAGTACACAGGGTCCCTACGAGCAGTACTTC.

This rearrangement joins TRBV9 to TRBJ2-1; D gene uncertain. The CDR3 loop spans 15 amino acids. Germline lookup yields CDR1 SGDLS and CDR2 YYNGEE. Trimming took off 4 bases at V and 0 bases at J, with 11 bases between the two ends. CDR3 DNA sequence: TGTGCCAGCAGCATTTCGATCAGCTCCTACAATGAGCAGTTCTTC. Amino acids: CASSISISSYNEQFF. Filled out from reference TRBV9 and TRBJ2-1, the complete variable domain reads DSGVTQTPKHLITATGQRVTLRCSPRSGDLSVYWYQQSLDQGLQFLIQYYNGEERAKGNILERFSAQQFPDLHSELNLSSLELGDSALYFCASSISISSYNEQFFGPGTRLTVL.

This sequence joins TRBV7-9 and TRBJ2-6; D is undetermined. The CDR3 extends over 16 amino acids. The V and J ends lost 5 bases and 2 bases respectively, with 13 bases between them. CDR1 SEHNR and CDR2 FQNEAQ come from the germline V gene (reference sequence). CDR3: CASSPGDVAGANVLTF. The DNA for the CDR3 is TGTGCCAGCAGCCCCGGTGATGTGGCTGGGGCCAACGTCCTGACTTTC.

The chain combines TRBV6-5 with TRBJ1-4, with 7 bases aligning to TRBD1. This CDR3 comprises 14 residues. V trimming: 4 bases; J trimming: 3 bases; junction bases outside the gene matches: 2. Germline V gene data show CDR1 as MNHEY and CDR2 as SVGAGI. The CDR3 bases are TGTGCCAGCAGTTCGGGACAGCCTAATGAAAAACTGTTTTTT. Encoded protein: CASSSGQPNEKLFF.

The rearrangement joins TRBV27 to TRBJ2-6, with TRBD1 matching over 8 bases. V was clipped by 5 bases and J by 1 base; unmatched bases: 7. This CDR3 has 17 residues. The germline gives CDR1 MNHEY, CDR2 SMNVEV (reference sequence). DNA of the CDR3: TGTGCCAGCAGTCGACAGGGGATAGGGTCTGGGGCCAACGTCCTGACTTTC. It encodes CASSRQGIGSGANVLTF. Combining the CDR3 with reference TRBV27 and TRBJ2-6 gives the whole variable domain EAQVTQNPRYLITVTGKKLTVTCSQNMNHEYMSWYRQDPGLGLRQIYYSMNVEVTDKGDVPEGYKVSRKEKRNFPLILESPSPNQTSLYFCASSRQGIGSGANVLTFGAGSRLTVL.

The chain couples TRBV21-1 to TRBJ1-1; TRBD1, the D gene given by the table, was not confirmed from the DNA. TRBV21-1 is designated a pseudogene. This CDR3 has 15 residues. CDR3: CASSKVRDRVRGAFF. In DNA, the CDR3 is TGTGCCAGCAGCAAAGTGAGGGACAGGGTAAGGGGGGCTTTCTTT.